Listed here are 22 T cell receptor beta chains from one sample, sequenced in a study of blood T cell repertoires in COVID-19. Method: immunoSEQ multiplex PCR; TCRdb's copy keeps in-frame clones and lacks some. This sample carries some 300,000 clones, around 91% of them seen once, and the ten largest clones take more than 0.85%. The specimen was peripheral blood. These receptors were taken from a middle-aged woman with COVID-19, enrolled during active disease.

The chain carries TRBV9 and TRBJ2-7; D is unclear. Deletions cut 0 bases from V and 2 bases from J, with 6 bases between. Per the germline V gene, CDR1 is SGDLS and CDR2 is YYNGEE. This CDR3 spans 13 amino acids. The DNA of the CDR3 is TGTGCCAGCAGCGTAGCTACGACCTACGAGCAGTACTTC. Translation gives CASSVATTYEQYF.

The V and J genes are TRBV12-5 and TRBJ2-3, with D perhaps TRBD2 (5 bases). V shed 1 base and J shed 1 base, with 12 bases lying between them. CDR3 length: 16 residues. CDR1 is LGHNT, CDR2 FRNRAP, per germline. The chain's CDR3 is CASGLGLAPRTDTQYF. DNA for the CDR3: TGTGCTAGTGGTTTGGGGCTAGCCCCCCGCACAGATACGCAGTATTTT.

J is TRBJ1-4 and V is TRBV30, with a tentative D call TRBD1 (5 bases). The germline V gene has CDR1 GTSNPN and CDR2 SVGIG (reference sequence). Trimming took off 0 bases at V and 5 bases at J, with 13 bases between the two ends. This CDR3 contains 15 residues. CDR3 coding DNA: TGTGCCTGGAGTGTTGGGGCCAGGTCGAATGAAAAACTGTTTTTT. Translation gives CAWSVGARSNEKLFF.

On this clone: The sample carries other DNA sequences with the same CDR3. This chain joins TRBV6-4 and TRBJ2-1; 10 bases fit TRBD2. In germline, CDR1 is MRHNA, CDR2 SNTAGT. The length of the CDR3 is 15 residues. Trimming took 0 bases from V and 4 from J; bases not matched to a gene: 0. The CDR3 loop reads CASSDSAGGYNEQFF. CDR3 DNA: TGTGCCAGCAGTGACTCAGCGGGAGGGTACAATGAGCAGTTCTTC.

This rearrangement joins TRBV23-1 to TRBJ2-3; possible D gene TRBD1, 5 bases. TRBV23-1 is an ORF for which the function is uncertain. This CDR3 spans 15 amino acids. Trimming removed 3 bases from V and 2 bases from J, with 12 bases in between. This CDR3 is CASSQSGRATDTQYF. In nucleotides, the CDR3 is TGCGCCAGCAGTCAGAGTGGCAGGGCCACAGATACGCAGTATTTT.

J is TRBJ1-2 and V is TRBV6-6; perhaps TRBD1 as D (5 bases). CDR1 and CDR2 (germline): MNHNY, SVGAGI (reference sequence). The CDR3 has 14 residues. Trimming pared 5 bases from V and 2 bases from J, leaving 12 bases between. CDR3 region: CASSHPNRNYGYTF. In DNA, the CDR3 is TGTGCCAGCAGTCACCCGAACAGGAACTATGGCTACACCTTC.

The chain uses TRBV5-1 and TRBJ2-7; 7 bases map to TRBD1. This CDR3 contains 14 residues. The ends lost 2 bases at V and 5 bases at J; junction bases unmatched: 7. CDR1 and CDR2 (germline): SGHRS, YFSETQ. The CDR3 reads CASSLGDSTHEQYF. In nucleotides, the CDR3 is TGCGCCAGCAGCTTAGGGGACAGCACGCACGAGCAGTACTTC.

Concerning this clone: In the same sample, other DNA sequences code for this CDR3. V and J are TRBV6-5 and TRBJ1-3, with unresolved D. Germline V gene lookup returns CDR1 MNHEY and CDR2 SVGAGI. The V end lost 0 bases, the J end lost 7 bases, and 10 bases lay between the germline ends. The CDR3 runs 14 residues. The CDR3 region has the DNA TGTGCCAGCAGTTACTCCCTGGGAGGGAACACCATATATTTT. Amino acids: CASSYSLGGNTIYF.

CDR3 DNA: TGCGCCAGCAGCTTGGGGGACAGTAACTATGGCTACACCTTC. Translation: CASSLGDSNYGYTF. The chain is built from TRBV5-1 and TRBJ1-2, with 7 positions matching TRBD1. In germline, CDR1 is SGHRS, CDR2 YFSETQ. The junction had 0 bases not matched to a gene; V was cut back by 0 bases and J by 1 base. The CDR3 spans 14 residues.

The chain links TRBV9 to TRBJ1-1; a weak D match, TRBD1 (5 bases). Trimming removed 3 bases at V and 1 base at J, with 7 bases between. This CDR3 has 13 amino acids. The germline gives CDR1 SGDLS, CDR2 YYNGEE. This CDR3 is CASSDGGNTEAFF. In DNA, the CDR3 is TGTGCCAGCAGCGACGGGGGGAACACTGAAGCTTTCTTT.

V usage is TRBV18 and J usage is TRBJ2-1; TRBD2 agrees at 9 bases. Germline values: CDR1 KGHSH, CDR2 LQKENI. This CDR3 is 15 amino acids long. Unmatched junction bases numbered 7, after V lost 6 bases and J lost 4 bases. Here the CDR3 reads CASSPLAGEYNEQFF. The CDR3, as DNA: TGTGCCAGCTCTCCCTTAGCGGGGGAGTACAATGAGCAGTTCTTC.

The CDR3 protein is CSALHAASTDTQYF. The CDR3 nucleotides are TGCAGCGCCCTACATGCGGCAAGCACAGATACGCAGTATTTT. This chain uses TRBV29-1 with TRBJ2-3; unclear D gene. The CDR3 extends over 14 amino acids. V was cut by 7 bases and J by 0 bases, with 14 bases left in between. CDR1 is SQVTM and CDR2 is ANQGSEA in the germline V gene.

V usage is TRBV18 and J usage is TRBJ1-1, with D uncertain. This CDR3 has 15 residues. The germline V gene has CDR1 KGHSH and CDR2 LQKENI. The V gene lost 0 bases and the J gene lost 6 bases, with 14 bases spanning the gap. The CDR3: CASSPPGQQIPEAFF. CDR3 sequence (DNA): TGTGCCAGCTCACCACCGGGCCAACAGATTCCTGAAGCTTTCTTT.

The chain is built from TRBV7-9 and TRBJ1-4; D gene ambiguous. Germline V gives CDR1 SEHNR, CDR2 FQNEAQ (reference sequence). The CDR3 has 14 residues. Trimming took off 2 bases at V and 2 bases at J, with 6 bases between the two ends. The CDR3 DNA reads as TGTGCCAGCAGCTTACTGTCGACTAATGAAAAACTGTTTTTT. Its protein product is CASSLLSTNEKLFF.

The V and J genes are TRBV6-5 and TRBJ1-6; 7 bases map to TRBD1. Looked up from germline, CDR1 is MNHEY and CDR2 is SVGAGI. The CDR3 is 15 residues long. With V trimmed by 5 bases and J by 7 bases, 8 bases remained unmatched. The CDR3 protein is CASSKLRQGNSPLHF. The DNA of the CDR3 is TGTGCCAGCAGTAAACTTCGACAGGGAAATTCACCCCTCCACTTT.

The chain joins TRBV7-9 to TRBJ1-5; D is undetermined. V gave up 3 bases and J gave up 6 bases, with 9 bases separating them. CDR1 and CDR2 from the germline V gene are SEHNR and FQNEAQ (reference sequence). The CDR3 length is 13 residues. The CDR3 DNA reads TGTGCCAGCAGCTTCTGGGGAGGTCAGCCCCAGCATTTT. This codes for CASSFWGGQPQHF.

V gene TRBV6-2 or TRBV6-3 combines with J gene TRBJ2-1; 7 bases line up with TRBD1. This CDR3 contains 16 residues. Per germline, CDR1 MNHEY and CDR2 SVGEGT. Losses at the gene ends were 2 bases for V and 7 bases for J; bases not matched to a gene: 11. This CDR3 is CASSYAQQGRRNEQFF. CDR3 nucleotides: TGTGCCAGCAGTTACGCCCAACAGGGGCGGCGGAATGAGCAGTTCTTC.

This clone was seen just once. The chain employs TRBV7-9 and TRBJ2-2, with a tentative D call TRBD1 (7 bases). The CDR3 extends over 15 amino acids. CDR1 and CDR2 from the germline V gene are SEHNR and FQNEAQ (reference sequence). The V gene lost 5 bases and the J gene lost 4 bases, with 14 bases spanning the gap. CDR3: CASSGGGGSTGELFF. CDR3 nucleotide sequence: TGTGCCAGCAGCGGAGGAGGGGGCAGCACCGGGGAGCTGTTTTTT.

This chain joins TRBV30 and TRBJ2-1; 12 nucleotides agree with TRBD2. V dropped 2 bases and J dropped 5; count of bases not matched to a gene: 7. The CDR3 is 16 residues long. Germline V CDR1 and CDR2: GTSNPN, SVGIG (reference sequence). The CDR3 nucleotides are TGTGCCTGGAGTCCGTGGACTAGCGGGACGCACAATGAGCAGTTCTTC. It encodes CAWSPWTSGTHNEQFF.

The rearrangement uses TRBV4-2 and TRBJ1-2; D possibly corresponds to TRBD1 (6 bases). The CDR3 contains 15 residues. V was cut by 1 base and J by 5 bases, with 14 bases left in between. Germline lookup yields CDR1 LGHNA and CDR2 YNFKEQ. CDR3 loop: CASSQVWEGGYGYTF. The CDR3 DNA sequence: TGTGCCAGCAGCCAAGTTTGGGAAGGGGGTTATGGCTACACCTTC.

The table lists this clone with a count of one. The V and J genes are TRBV5-1 and TRBJ2-2; 8 bases are shared with TRBD2. Germline V gives CDR1 SGHRS, CDR2 YFSETQ. The J segment lost 5 bases and the V segment lost 1 base, leaving 7 bases of the junction unmatched. The CDR3 runs to 16 residues. As DNA, the CDR3 is TGCGCCAGCAGCTTGAGAGCGGGAGAAGGTACCGGGGAGCTGTTTTTT. It encodes CASSLRAGEGTGELFF.

The chain uses TRBV6-1 and TRBJ1-2, with D perhaps matching TRBD1 (6 bases). Germline V CDR1 and CDR2: MNHNS, SASEGT. CDR3 length: 14 residues. Trimming took 3 bases from V and 5 from J, leaving 13 bases between them. The CDR3 DNA follows: TGTGCCAGCAGTGACGGGGCAGGGGTTTATGGCTACACCTTC. Amino acids: CASSDGAGVYGYTF.